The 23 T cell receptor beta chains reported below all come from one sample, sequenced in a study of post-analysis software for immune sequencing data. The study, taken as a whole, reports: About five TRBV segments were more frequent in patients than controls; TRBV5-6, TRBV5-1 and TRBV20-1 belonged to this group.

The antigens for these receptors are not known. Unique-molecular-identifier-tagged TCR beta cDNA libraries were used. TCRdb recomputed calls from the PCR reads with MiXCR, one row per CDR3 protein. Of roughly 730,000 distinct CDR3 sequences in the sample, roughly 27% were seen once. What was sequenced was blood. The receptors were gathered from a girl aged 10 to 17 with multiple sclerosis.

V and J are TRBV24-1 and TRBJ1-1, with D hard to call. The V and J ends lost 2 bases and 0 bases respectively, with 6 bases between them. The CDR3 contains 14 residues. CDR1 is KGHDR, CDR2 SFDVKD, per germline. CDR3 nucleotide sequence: TGTGCCACCAGTGATTCGGACCTGAACACTGAAGCTTTCTTT. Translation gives CATSDSDLNTEAFF.

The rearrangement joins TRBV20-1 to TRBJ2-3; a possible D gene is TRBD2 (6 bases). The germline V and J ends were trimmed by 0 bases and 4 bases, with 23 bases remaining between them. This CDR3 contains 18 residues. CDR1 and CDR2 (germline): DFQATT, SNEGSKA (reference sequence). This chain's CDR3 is CSARDRLGTGLLADTQYF. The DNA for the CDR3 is TGCAGTGCTAGAGATCGACTGGGTACGGGACTCCTCGCAGATACGCAGTATTTT.

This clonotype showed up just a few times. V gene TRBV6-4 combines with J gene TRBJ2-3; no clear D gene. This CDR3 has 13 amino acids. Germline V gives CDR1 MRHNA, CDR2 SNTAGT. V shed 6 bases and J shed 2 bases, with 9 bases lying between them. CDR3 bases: TGTGCCAGCAGGGGCTACCTCACAGATACGCAGTATTTT. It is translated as CASRGYLTDTQYF.

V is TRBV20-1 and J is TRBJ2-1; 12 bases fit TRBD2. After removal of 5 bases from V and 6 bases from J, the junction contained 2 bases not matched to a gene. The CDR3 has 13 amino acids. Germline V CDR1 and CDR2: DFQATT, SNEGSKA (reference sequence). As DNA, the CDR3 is TGCAGTGCTGGGGGACTAGCGGGCAATGAGCAGTTCTTC. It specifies CSAGGLAGNEQFF.

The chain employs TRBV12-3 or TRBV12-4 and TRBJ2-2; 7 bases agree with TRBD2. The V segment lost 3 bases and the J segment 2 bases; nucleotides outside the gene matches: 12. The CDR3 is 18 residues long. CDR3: CASSFQITTSRNTGELFF. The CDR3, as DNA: TGTGCCAGCAGTTTCCAGATAACGACTAGCAGAAACACCGGGGAGCTGTTTTTT.

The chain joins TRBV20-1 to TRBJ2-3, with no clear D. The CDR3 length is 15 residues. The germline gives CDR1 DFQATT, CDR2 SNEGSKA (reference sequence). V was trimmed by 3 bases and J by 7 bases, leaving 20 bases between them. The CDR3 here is CSASPISGGTNTQYF. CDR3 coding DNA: TGCAGTGCTAGCCCCATATCAGGCGGTACGAATACGCAGTATTTT.

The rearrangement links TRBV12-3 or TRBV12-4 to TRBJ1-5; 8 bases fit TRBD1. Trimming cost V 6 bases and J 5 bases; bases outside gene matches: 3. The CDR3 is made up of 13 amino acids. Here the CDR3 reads CASSSTGDQPQHF. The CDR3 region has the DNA TGTGCCAGCAGCTCGACAGGGGATCAGCCCCAGCATTTT.

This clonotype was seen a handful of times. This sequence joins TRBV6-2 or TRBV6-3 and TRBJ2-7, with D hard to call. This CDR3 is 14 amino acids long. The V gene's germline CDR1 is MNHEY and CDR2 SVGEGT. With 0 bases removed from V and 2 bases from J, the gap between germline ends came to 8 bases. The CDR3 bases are TGTGCCAGCAGTTACTCGATCTGGCCCTACGAGCAGTACTTC. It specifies CASSYSIWPYEQYF.

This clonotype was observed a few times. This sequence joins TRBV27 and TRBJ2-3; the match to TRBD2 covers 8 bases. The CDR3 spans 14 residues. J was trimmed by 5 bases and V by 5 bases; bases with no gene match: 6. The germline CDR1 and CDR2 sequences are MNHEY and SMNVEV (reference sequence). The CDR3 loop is CASSITSGGDTQYF. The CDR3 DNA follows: TGTGCCAGCAGTATAACTAGCGGAGGAGATACGCAGTATTTT.

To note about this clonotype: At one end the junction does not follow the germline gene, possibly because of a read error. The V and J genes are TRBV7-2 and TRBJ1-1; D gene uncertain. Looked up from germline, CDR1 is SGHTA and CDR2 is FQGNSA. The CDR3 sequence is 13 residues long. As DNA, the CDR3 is TGTGCCAGCAGCCAAACATGGAACACTGGAGCTTTCTTT. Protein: CASSQTWNTGAFF.

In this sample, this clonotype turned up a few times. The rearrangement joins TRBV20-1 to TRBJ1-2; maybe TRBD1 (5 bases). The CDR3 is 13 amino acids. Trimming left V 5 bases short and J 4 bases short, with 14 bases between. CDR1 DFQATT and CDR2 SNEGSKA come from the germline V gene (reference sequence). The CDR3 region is CSARGATVYGYTF. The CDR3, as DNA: TGCAGTGCTCGGGGTGCGACAGTCTATGGCTACACCTTC.

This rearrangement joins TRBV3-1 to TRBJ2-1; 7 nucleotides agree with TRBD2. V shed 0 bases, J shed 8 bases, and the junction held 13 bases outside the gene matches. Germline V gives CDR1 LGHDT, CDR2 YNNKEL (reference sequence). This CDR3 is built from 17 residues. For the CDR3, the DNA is TGTGCCAGCAGCCAAGATCTTCCGGGAGGCTCCCGTGATGAGCAGTTCTTC. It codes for CASSQDLPGGSRDEQFF.

The CDR3 DNA sequence: TGCAGTGGCGGGGGCTACACCTTC. Residues: CSGGGYTF. The chain uses TRBV20-1 and TRBJ1-2; D remains unclear. The germline V and J ends were trimmed by 7 bases and 8 bases, with 5 bases remaining between them. CDR1 and CDR2 (germline): DFQATT, SNEGSKA (reference sequence). This CDR3 has 8 residues.

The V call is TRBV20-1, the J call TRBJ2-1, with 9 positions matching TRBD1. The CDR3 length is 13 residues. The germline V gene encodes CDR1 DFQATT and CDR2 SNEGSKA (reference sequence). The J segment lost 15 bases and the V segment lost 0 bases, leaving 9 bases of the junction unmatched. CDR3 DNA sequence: TGCAGTGCTAGAGATCCGGGACAGGGTACTTTGTTCTTC. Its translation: CSARDPGQGTLFF.

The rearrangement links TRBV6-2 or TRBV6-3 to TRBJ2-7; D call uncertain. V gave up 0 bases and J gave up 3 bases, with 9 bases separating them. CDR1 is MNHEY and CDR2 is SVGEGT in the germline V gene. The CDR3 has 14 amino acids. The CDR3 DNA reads TGTGCCAGCAGTTACTCGAAATGGGGCTACGAGCAGTACTTC. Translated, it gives CASSYSKWGYEQYF.

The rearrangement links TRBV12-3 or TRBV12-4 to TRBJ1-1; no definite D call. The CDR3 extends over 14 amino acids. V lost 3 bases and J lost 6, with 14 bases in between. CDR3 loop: CASSLIGLVAEAFF. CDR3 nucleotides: TGTGCCAGCAGTTTGATAGGGCTGGTTGCTGAAGCTTTCTTT.

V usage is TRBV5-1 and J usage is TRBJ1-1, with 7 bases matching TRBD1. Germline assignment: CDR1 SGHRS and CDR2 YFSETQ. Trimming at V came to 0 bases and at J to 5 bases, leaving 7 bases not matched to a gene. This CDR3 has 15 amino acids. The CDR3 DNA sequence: TGCGCCAGCAGCTTGGCCAGCGCAGGGGGGACTGAAGCTTTCTTT. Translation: CASSLASAGGTEAFF.

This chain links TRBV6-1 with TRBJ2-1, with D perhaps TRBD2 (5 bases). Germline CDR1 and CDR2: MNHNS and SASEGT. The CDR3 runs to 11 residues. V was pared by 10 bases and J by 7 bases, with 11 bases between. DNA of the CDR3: TGTGCCATGAGGACGGGGAATGAGCAGTTCTTC. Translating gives CAMRTGNEQFF.

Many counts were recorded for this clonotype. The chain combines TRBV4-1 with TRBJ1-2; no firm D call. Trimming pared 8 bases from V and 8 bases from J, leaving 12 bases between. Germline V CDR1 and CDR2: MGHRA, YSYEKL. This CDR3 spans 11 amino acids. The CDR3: CASRSFEGYTF. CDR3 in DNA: TGCGCCAGCCGTAGCTTTGAAGGCTACACCTTC.

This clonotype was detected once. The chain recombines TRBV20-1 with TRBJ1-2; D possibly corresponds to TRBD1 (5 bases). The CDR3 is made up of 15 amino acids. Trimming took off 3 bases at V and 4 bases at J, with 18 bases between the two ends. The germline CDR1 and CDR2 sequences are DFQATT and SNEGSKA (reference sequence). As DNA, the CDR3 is TGCAGTGCTAGCCAGGGCCTACTTCTACTCTATGGCTACACCTTC. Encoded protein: CSASQGLLLLYGYTF.

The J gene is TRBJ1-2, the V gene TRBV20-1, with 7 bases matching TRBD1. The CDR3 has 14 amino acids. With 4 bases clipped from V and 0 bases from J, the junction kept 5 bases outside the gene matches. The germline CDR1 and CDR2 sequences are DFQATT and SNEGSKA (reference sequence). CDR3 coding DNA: TGCAGTGCTACACAGGGGAAAGCTAACTATGGCTACACCTTC. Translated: CSATQGKANYGYTF.

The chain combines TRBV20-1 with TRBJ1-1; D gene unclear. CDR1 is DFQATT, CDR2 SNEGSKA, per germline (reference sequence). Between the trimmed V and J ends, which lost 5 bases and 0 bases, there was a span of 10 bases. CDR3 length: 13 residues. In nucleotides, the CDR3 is TGCAGTGCTGGTCCCCTCCTGAACACTGAAGCTTTCTTT. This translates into CSAGPLLNTEAFF.

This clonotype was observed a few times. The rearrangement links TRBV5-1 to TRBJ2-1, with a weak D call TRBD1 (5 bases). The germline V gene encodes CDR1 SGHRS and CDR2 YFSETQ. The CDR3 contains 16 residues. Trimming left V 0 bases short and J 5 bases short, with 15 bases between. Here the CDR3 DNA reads TGCGCCAGCAGCTTGGCCTTAGGGGTATCGCACAATGAGCAGTTCTTC. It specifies CASSLALGVSHNEQFF.